This TCR beta chain was documented in a study of regulatory T cells in long-lasting Graves disease. HTBI primers from iRepertoire and Arm-PCR of CDR3 regions yielded the TCR beta libraries. A single record per CDR3 protein comes from TCRdb applying MiXCR to the multiplex PCR reads. Among approximately 400,000 distinct CDR3 sequences listed, around 14% were seen once. V lost 5 bases to trimming and J lost 2 bases; unmatched junction nucleotides: 3. The CDR3 is 14 amino acids. Germline CDR1 reads MNHEY; CDR2 reads SMNVEV (reference sequence). The time point is: newly diagnosed GD, antithyroid drugs for less than 3 months. From PBMCs, RNA was extracted and then used to make the TCR library. Nine milliliters of peripheral blood went into EDTA tubes. In its sample, this clonotype was seen many times. This sample was shared with a second study, whose subject was T cells in Graves' hyperthyroidism and ophthalmopathy. That paper adds: Stability of Graves' hyperthyroidism was defined as absent ophthalmopathy progression within 18 months. Newly diagnosed hyperthyroidism, duration under 2 months, in patients aged 18 to 65. In the blood, most expanded thyroid clonotypes above 0.001 appeared as well.

The specimen was peripheral blood mononuclear cells (PBMCs), collected at new diagnosis, from a patient treated with antithyroid drugs. This clonotype was sampled from a woman aged 25 to 39 with Graves disease. This chain uses TRBV27 with TRBJ2-3; 8 nucleotides line up with TRBD2. The CDR3 DNA follows: TGTGCCAGCAGTCTAGCGGGTCCCACAGATACGCAGTATTTT. Its protein product is CASSLAGPTDTQYF.